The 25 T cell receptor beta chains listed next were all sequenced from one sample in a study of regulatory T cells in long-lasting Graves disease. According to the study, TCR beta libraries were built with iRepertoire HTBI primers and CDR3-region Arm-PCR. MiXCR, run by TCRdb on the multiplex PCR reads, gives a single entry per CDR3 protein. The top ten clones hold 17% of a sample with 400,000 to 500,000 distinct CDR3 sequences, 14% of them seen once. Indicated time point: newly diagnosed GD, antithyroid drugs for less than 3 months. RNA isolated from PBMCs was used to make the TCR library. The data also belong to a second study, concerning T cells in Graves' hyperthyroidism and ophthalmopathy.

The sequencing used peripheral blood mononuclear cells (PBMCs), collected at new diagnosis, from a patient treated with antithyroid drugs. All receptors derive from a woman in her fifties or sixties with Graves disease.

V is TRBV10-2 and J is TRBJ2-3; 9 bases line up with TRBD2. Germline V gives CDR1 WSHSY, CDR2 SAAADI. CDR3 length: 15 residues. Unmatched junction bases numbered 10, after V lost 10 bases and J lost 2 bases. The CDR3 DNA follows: TGCGCCACTGAGACTAGCGGCACAGTCACAGATACGCAGTATTTT. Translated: CATETSGTVTDTQYF.

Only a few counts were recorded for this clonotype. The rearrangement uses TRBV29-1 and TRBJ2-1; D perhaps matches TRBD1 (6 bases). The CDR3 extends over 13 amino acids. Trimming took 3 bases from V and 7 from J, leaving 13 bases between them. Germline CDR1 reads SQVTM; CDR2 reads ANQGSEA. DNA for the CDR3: TGCAGCGTTGACAGGGGCCAGGGGAATGAGCAGTTCTTC. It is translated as CSVDRGQGNEQFF.

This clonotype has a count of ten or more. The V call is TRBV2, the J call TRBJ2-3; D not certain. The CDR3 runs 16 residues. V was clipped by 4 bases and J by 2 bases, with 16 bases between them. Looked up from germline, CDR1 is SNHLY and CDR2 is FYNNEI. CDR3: CASSVGEGFITDTQYF. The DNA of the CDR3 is TGTGCCAGCAGTGTTGGGGAAGGGTTTATCACAGATACGCAGTATTTT.

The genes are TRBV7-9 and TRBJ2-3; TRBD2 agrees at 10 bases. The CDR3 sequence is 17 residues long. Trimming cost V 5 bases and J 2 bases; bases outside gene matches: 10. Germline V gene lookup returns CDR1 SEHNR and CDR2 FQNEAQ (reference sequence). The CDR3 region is CASSPHTTSGNTDTQYF. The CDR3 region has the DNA TGTGCCAGCAGCCCCCACACCACTAGCGGGAACACAGATACGCAGTATTTT.

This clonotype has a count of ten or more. CDR3 DNA sequence: TGCAGTGCTAGGAGTACAACCCGCAGCACAGATACGCAGTATTTT. This gives the protein CSARSTTRSTDTQYF. The rearrangement uses TRBV20-1 and TRBJ2-3; D remains unclear. Germline V CDR1 and CDR2: DFQATT, SNEGSKA (reference sequence). The CDR3 covers 15 residues. Trimming stripped 3 bases from V and 0 bases from J, with 13 bases between.

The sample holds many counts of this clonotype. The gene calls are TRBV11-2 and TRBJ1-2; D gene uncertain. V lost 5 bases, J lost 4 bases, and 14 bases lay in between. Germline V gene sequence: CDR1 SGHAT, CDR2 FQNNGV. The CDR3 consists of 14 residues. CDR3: CASSAPRKPYGYTF. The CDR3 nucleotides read TGTGCCAGCAGCGCCCCCCGGAAACCCTATGGCTACACCTTC.

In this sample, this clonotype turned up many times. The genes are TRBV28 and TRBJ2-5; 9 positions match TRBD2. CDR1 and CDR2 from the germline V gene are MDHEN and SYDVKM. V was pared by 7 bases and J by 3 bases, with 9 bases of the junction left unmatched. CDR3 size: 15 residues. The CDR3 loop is CASTIAGEGEETQYF. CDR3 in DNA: TGTGCCAGCACCATAGCGGGAGAGGGGGAAGAGACCCAGTACTTC.

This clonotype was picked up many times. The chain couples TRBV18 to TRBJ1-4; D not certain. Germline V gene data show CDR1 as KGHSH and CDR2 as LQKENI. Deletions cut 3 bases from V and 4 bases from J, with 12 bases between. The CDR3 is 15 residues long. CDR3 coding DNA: TGTGCCAGCTCACCTGGTGGCCACAATAATGAAAAACTGTTTTTT. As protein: CASSPGGHNNEKLFF.

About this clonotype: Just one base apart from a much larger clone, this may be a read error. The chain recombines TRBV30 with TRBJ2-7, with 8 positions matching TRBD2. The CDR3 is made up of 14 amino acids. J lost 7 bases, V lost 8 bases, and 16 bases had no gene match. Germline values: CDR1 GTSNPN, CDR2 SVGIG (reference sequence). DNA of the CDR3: TGTGCCGGAGCGGGGGAGGGCCGGTACAATGAGCAGTACTTC. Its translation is CAGAGEGRYNEQYF.

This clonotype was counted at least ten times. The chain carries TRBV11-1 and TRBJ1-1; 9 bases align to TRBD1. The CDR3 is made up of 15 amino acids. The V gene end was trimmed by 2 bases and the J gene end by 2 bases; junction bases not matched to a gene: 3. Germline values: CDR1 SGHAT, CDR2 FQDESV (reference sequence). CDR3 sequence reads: CASSLMGQGNTEAFF. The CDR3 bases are TGTGCCAGCAGCTTAATGGGACAGGGCAACACTGAAGCTTTCTTT.

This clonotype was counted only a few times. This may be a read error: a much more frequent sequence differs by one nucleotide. In DNA form, the CDR3 reads TGTGCCAGCACCACCACGGGGTATAACTATGGCTACACCTTC. As protein: CASTTTGYNYGYTF. V is TRBV12-3 or TRBV12-4 and J is TRBJ1-2; D ambiguous. Trimming shortened V by 7 bases and J by 1 base, and 13 bases separated the two germline ends. The CDR3 runs 14 residues.

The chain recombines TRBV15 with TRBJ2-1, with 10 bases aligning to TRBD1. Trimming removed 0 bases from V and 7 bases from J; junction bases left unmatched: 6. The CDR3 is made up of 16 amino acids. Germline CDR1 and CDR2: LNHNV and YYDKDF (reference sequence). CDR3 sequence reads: CATSRDPPGQGNEQFF. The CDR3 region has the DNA TGTGCCACCAGCAGAGATCCGCCGGGACAGGGGAATGAGCAGTTCTTC.

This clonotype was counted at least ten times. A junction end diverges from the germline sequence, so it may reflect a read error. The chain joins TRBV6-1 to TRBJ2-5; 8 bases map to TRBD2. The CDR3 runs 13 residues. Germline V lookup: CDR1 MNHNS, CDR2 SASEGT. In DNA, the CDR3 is TGTGCCAGCAGTCAAGCGGGAGAGGAGACCCAGTACTTC. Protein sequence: CASSQAGEETQYF.

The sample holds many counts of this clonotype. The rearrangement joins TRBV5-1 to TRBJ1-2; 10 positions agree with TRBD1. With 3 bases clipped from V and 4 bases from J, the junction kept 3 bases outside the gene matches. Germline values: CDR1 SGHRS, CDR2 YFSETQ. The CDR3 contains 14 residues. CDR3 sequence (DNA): TGCGCCAGCAGCTGGGACAGGGGCCTCTATGGCTACACCTTC. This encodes CASSWDRGLYGYTF. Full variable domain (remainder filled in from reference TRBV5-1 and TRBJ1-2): KAGVTQTPRYLIKTRGQQVTLSCSPISGHRSVSWYQQTPGQGLQFLFEYFSETQRNKGNFPGRFSGRQFSNSRSEMNVSTLELGDSALYLCASSWDRGLYGYTFGSGTRLTVV.

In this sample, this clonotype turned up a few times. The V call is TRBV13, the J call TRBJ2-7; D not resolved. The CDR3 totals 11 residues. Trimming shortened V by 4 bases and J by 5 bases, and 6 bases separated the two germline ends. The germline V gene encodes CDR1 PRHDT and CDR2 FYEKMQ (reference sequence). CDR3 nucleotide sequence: TGTGCCAGCAGCTCCCATAACGAGCAGTACTTC. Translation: CASSSHNEQYF.

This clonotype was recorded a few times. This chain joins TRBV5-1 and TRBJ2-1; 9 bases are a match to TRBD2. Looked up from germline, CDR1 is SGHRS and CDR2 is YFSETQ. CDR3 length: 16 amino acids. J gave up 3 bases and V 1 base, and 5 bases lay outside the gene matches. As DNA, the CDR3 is TGCGCCAGCAGCTTGTTTCGCGGGAGGGACTACAATGAGCAGTTCTTC. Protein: CASSLFRGRDYNEQFF.

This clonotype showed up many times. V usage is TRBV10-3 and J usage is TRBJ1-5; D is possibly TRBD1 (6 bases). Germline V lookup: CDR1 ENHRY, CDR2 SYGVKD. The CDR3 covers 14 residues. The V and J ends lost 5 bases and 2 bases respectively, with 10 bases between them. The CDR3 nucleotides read TGTGCCATCAGTCAGGGGATCGGCAATCAGCCCCAGCATTTT. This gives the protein CAISQGIGNQPQHF.

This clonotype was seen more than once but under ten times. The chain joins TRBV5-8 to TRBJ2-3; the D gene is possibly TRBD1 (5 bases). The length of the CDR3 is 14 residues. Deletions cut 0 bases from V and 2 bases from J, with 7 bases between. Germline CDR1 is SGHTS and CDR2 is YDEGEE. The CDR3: CASSLEGFTDTQYF. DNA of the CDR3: TGTGCCAGCAGCTTGGAGGGGTTCACAGATACGCAGTATTTT.

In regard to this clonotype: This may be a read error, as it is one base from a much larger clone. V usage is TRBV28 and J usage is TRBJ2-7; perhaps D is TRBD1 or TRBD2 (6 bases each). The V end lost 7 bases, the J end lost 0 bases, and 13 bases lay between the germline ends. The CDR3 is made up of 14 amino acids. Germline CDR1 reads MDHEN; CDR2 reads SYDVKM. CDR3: CASIQGGPSYEQYF. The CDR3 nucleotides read TGTGCCAGCATCCAAGGGGGGCCCTCCTACGAGCAGTACTTC.

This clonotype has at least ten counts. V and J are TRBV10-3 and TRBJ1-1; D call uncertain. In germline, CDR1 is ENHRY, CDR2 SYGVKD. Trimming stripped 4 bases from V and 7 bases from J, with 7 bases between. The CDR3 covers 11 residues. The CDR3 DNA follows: TGTGCCATCAGTGGATCGGGTGAAGCTTTCTTT. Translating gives CAISGSGEAFF.

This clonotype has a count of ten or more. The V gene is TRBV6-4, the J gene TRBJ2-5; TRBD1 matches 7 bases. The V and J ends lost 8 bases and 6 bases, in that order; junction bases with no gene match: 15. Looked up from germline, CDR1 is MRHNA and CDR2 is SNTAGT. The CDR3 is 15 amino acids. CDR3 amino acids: CASPALGTDRKTQYF. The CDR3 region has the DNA TGTGCCAGCCCCGCCCTGGGGACAGATAGGAAGACCCAGTACTTC.

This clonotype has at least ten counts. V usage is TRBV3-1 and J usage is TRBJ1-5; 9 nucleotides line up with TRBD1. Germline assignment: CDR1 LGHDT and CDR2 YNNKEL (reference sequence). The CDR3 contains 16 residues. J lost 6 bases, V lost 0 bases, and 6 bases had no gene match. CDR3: CASSQDLTGGGQPQHF. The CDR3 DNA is TGTGCCAGCAGCCAAGATCTTACAGGGGGCGGTCAGCCCCAGCATTTT.

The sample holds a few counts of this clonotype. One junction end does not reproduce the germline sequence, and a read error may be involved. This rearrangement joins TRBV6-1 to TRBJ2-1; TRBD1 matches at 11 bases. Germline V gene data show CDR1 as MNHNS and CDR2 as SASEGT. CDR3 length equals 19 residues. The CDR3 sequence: CDSSSTWAGRDRGSNEQFF. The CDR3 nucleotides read TGTGACAGCAGCTCAACTTGGGCCGGGAGGGACAGGGGGAGTAATGAGCAGTTCTTC.

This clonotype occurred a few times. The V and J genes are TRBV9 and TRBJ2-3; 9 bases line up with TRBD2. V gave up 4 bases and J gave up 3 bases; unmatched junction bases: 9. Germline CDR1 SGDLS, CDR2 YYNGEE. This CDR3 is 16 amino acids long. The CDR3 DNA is TGTGCCAGCAGCTATCCCTCGGCGGGAGGGACAGATACGCAGTATTTT. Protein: CASSYPSAGGTDTQYF.

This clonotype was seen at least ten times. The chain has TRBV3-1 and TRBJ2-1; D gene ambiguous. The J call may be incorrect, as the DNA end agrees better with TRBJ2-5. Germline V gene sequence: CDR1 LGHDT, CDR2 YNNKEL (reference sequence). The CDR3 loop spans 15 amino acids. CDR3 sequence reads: CASSQDDGVLETQYF. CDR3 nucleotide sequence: TGTGCCAGCAGCCAAGATGATGGGGTCTTGGAGACCCAGTACTTC.